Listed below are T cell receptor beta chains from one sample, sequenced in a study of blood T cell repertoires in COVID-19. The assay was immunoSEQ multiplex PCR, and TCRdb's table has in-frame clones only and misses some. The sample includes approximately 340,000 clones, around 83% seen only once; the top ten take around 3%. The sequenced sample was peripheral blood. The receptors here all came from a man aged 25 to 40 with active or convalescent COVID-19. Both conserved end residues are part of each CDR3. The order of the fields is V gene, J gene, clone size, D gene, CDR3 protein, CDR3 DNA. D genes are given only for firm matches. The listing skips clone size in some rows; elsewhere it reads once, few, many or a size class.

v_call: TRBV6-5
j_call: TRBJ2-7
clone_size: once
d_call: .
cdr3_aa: CASSYSQTVTYEQYF
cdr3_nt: TGTGCCAGCAGTTACTCGCAGACAGTAACCTACGAGCAGTACTTC

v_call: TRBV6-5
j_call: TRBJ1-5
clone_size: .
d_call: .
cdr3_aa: CASSRARNQPQHF
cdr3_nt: TGTGCCAGCAGTCGAGCGAGGAATCAGCCCCAGCATTTT

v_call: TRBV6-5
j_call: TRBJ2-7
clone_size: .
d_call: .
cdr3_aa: CASTDGSPEQYF
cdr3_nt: TGTGCCAGCACCGACGGGTCCCCCGAGCAGTACTTC

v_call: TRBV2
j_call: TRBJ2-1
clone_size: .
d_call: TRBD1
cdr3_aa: CASREGGWEQFF
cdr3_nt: TGTGCCAGCAGGGAAGGGGGCTGGGAGCAGTTCTTC

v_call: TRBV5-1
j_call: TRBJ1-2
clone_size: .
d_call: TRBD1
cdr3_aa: CASSPDRVQDGYTF
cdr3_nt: TGCGCCAGCAGCCCGGACAGGGTGCAGGATGGCTACACCTTC

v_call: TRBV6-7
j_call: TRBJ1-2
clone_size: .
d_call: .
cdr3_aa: CASSSGGATNYGYTF
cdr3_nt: TGTGCCAGCAGCTCCGGGGGGGCAACTAACTATGGCTACACCTTC

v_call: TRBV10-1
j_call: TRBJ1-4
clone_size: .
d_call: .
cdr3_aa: CASSINEKLFF
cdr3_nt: TGCGCCAGCAGTATAAATGAAAAACTGTTTTTT

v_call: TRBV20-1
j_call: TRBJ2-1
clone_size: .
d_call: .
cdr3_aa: CSASQLVKINEQFF
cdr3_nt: TGCAGTGCTAGTCAGCTAGTTAAAATCAATGAGCAGTTCTTC

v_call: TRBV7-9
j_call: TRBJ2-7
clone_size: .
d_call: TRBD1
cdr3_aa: CASSLGFGQGKEQYF
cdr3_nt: TGTGCCAGCAGCTTAGGGTTCGGACAGGGGAAGGAGCAGTACTTC

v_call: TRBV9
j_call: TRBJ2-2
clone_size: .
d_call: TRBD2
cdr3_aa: CASSVAGGPNTGELFF
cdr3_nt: TGTGCCAGCAGCGTAGCGGGAGGCCCGAACACCGGGGAGCTGTTTTTT

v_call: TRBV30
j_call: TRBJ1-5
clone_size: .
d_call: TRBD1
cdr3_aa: CAWGQGWISNQPQHF
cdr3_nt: TGTGCCTGGGGACAGGGGTGGATCAGCAATCAGCCCCAGCATTTT

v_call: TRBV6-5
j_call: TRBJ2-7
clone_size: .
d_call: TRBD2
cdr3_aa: CASATSDSYEQYF
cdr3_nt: TGTGCCAGCGCGACTAGCGACTCCTACGAGCAGTACTTC

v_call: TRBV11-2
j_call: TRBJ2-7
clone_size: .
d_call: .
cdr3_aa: CASSLDRGRYEQYF
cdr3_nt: TGTGCCAGCAGCTTAGACAGGGGGAGGTACGAGCAGTACTTC

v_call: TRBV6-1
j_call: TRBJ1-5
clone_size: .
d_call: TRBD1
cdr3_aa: CASSELGGGYQPQHF
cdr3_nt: TGTGCCAGCAGTGAACTCGGAGGGGGCTATCAGCCCCAGCATTTT

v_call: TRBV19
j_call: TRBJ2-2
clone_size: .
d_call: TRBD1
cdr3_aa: CASTPPGRGRLELFF
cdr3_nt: TGTGCCAGTACCCCCCCTGGAAGGGGGCGCCTGGAGCTGTTTTTT

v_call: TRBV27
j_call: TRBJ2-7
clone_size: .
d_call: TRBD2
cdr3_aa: CASMRAGGPGVGGEQYF
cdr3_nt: TGTGCCAGCATGCGGGCGGGAGGGCCGGGAGTGGGAGGCGAGCAGTACTTC

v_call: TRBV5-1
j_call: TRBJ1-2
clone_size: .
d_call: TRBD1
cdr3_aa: CASSSNRGQHYGYTF
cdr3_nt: TGCGCCAGCAGCTCCAATAGGGGGCAGCACTATGGCTACACCTTC

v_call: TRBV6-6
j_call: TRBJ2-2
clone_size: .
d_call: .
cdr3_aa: CASSWPGGELFF
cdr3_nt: TGTGCCAGCAGTTGGCCTGGCGGGGAGCTGTTTTTT

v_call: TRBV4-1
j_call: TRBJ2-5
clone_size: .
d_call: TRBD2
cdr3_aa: CASSQGGSGGPQETQYF
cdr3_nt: TGCGCCAGCAGCCAGGGGGGTAGCGGGGGGCCCCAAGAGACCCAGTACTTC

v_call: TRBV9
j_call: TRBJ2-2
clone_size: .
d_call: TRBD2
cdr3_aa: CASSYSGTRNTGELFF
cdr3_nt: TGTGCCAGCAGCTACTCCGGGACTAGAAACACCGGGGAGCTGTTTTTT

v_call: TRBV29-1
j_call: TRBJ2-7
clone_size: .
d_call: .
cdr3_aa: CSVGGTLSSYEQYF
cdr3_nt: TGCAGCGTTGGAGGGACACTGAGCTCCTACGAGCAGTACTTC

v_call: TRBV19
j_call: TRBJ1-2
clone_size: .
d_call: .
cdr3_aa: CASSRTGTPLGGYTF
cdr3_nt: TGTGCCAGTAGTAGAACCGGGACTCCCTTAGGGGGCTACACCTTC

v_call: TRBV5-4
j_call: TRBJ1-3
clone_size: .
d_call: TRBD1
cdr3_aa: CASERDREEDTIYF
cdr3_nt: TGTGCCAGCGAGAGGGACAGGGAGGAGGACACCATATATTTT

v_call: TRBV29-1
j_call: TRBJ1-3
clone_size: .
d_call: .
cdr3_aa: CSVDSISGNTIYF
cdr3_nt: TGCAGCGTAGACAGTATCTCTGGAAACACCATATATTTT

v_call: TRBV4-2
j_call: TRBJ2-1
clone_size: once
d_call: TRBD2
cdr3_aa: CASSQEGTSGSVTYNEQFF
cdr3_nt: TGTGCCAGCAGCCAAGAGGGGACTAGCGGGAGTGTGACCTACAATGAGCAGTTCTTC

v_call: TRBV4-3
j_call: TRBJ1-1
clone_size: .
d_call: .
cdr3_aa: CASSQRSGGGYTEAFF
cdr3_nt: TGCGCCAGCAGCCAAAGATCGGGGGGCGGGTACACTGAAGCTTTCTTT

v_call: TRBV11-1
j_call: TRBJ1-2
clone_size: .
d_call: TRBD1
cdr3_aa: CASSFVGTAYGYTF
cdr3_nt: TGTGCCAGCAGCTTCGTCGGGACAGCCTATGGCTACACCTTC

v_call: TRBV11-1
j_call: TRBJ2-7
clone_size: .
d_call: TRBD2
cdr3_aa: CASSSGLAGSYEQYF
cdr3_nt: TGTGCCAGCAGCTCGGGACTAGCGGGGTCCTACGAGCAGTACTTC

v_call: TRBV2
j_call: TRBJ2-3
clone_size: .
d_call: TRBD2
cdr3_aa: CASSGPPLAGGTDTQYF
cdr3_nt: TGTGCCAGCAGTGGACCCCCTTTAGCGGGGGGAACAGATACGCAGTATTTT

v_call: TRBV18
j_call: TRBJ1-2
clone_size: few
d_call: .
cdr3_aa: CASSPPVTAERDGYTF
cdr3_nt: TGTGCCAGCTCACCGCCCGTCACGGCAGAGAGGGATGGCTACACCTTC

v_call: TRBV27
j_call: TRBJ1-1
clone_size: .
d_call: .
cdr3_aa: CASKSPLRGKNTEAFF
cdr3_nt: TGTGCCAGCAAGAGCCCCCTCAGGGGAAAGAACACTGAAGCTTTCTTT

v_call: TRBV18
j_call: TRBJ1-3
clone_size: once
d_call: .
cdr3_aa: CASSPEAGSGNTIYF
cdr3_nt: TGTGCCAGCTCACCAGAAGCAGGGTCTGGAAACACCATATATTTT

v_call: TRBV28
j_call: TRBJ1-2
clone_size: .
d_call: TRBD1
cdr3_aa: CASRKTGEPLNYGYTF
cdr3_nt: TGTGCCAGCAGGAAGACAGGGGAGCCCCTTAACTATGGCTACACCTTC

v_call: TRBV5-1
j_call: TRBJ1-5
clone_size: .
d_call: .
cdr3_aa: CASSLSPGPQPQHF
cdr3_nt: TGCGCCAGCTCCCTTAGTCCTGGGCCTCAGCCCCAGCATTTT

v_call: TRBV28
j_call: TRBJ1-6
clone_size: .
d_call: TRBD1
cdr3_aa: CASSQPGQGNSPLHF
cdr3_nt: TGTGCCAGCAGTCAACCGGGACAGGGGAATTCACCCCTCCACTTT

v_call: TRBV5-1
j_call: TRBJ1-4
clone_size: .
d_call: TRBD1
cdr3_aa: CASRGAGQGSEKLFF
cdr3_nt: TGCGCCAGCAGGGGGGCAGGACAGGGTTCGGAAAAACTGTTTTTT

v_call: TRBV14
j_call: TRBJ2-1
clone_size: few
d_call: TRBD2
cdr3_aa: CASSQDLAGVGNEQFF
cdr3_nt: TGTGCCAGCAGCCAAGATCTGGCGGGAGTCGGTAATGAGCAGTTCTTC

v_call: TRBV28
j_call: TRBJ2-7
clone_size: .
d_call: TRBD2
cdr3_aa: CASSSPRGSKYEQYF
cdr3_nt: TGTGCCAGCTCTTCTCCTCGCGGGAGTAAGTACGAGCAGTACTTC

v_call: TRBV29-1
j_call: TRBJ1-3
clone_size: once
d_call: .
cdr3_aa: CSVEEMRAIGAGNTIYF
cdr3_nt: TGCAGCGTTGAAGAGATGAGGGCGATCGGGGCTGGAAACACCATATATTTT

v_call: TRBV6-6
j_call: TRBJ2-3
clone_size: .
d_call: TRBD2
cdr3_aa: CASRPGGAKADTQYF
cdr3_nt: TGTGCCAGCAGACCCGGGGGGGCGAAGGCAGATACGCAGTATTTT

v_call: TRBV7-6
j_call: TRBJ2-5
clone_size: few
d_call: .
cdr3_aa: CASSLAKSGRVEETQYF
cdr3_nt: TGTGCCAGCAGCTTAGCTAAGAGCGGACGAGTGGAGGAGACCCAGTACTTC

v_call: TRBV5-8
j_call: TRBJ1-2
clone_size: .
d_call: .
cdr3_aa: CASSPWGDGYTF
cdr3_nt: TGTGCCAGCAGCCCGTGGGGGGATGGCTACACCTTC

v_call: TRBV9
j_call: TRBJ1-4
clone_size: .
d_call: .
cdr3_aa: CASSVDPGGEKLFF
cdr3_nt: TGTGCCAGCAGCGTAGACCCAGGAGGTGAAAAACTGTTTTTT

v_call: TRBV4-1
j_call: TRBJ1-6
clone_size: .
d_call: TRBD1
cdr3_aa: CASSLSTGAPLHF
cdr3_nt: TGCGCCAGCAGCTTATCTACAGGGGCACCCCTCCACTTT

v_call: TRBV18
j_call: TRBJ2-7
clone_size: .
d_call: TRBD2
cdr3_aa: CASSLSGTNYEQYF
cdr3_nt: TGTGCCAGCTCATTATCCGGGACTAACTACGAGCAGTACTTC

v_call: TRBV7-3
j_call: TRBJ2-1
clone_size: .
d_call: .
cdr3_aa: CASSGDSSSYNEQFF
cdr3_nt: TGTGCCAGCAGCGGCGACAGTTCCTCCTACAATGAGCAGTTCTTC

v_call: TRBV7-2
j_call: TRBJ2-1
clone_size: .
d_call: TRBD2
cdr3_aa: CASSLALSSGGEFF
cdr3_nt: TGTGCCAGCAGCTTAGCGCTGTCTAGCGGGGGCGAGTTCTTC

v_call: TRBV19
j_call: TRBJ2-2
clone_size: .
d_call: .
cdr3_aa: CATHPGSGELFF
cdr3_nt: TGTGCCACCCACCCGGGAAGCGGGGAGCTGTTTTTT

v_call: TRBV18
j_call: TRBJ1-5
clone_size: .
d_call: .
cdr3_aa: CASSPPGSGQPQHF
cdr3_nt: TGTGCCAGCTCACCACCTGGGTCGGGGCAGCCCCAGCATTTT

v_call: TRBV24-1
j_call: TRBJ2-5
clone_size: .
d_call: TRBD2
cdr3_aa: CATSDAAHAGVGRETQYF
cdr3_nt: TGTGCCACCAGTGACGCTGCCCATGCGGGAGTGGGGAGAGAGACCCAGTACTTC

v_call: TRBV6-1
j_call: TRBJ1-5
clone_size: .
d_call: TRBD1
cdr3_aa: CASSVSGTANNQPQHF
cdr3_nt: TGTGCCAGCAGTGTTTCCGGGACAGCGAACAATCAGCCCCAGCATTTT

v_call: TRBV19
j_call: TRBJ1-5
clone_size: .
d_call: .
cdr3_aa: CASSTLAANQPQHF
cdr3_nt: TGTGCCAGTAGTACCCTAGCCGCTAATCAGCCCCAGCATTTT

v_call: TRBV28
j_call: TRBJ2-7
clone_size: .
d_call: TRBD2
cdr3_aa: CASSAPSGSPHEQYF
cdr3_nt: TGTGCCAGCAGTGCCCCCAGCGGGAGTCCCCACGAGCAGTACTTC

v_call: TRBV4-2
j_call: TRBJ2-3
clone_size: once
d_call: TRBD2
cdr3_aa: CASSQGLAGDLASTDTQYF
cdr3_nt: TGTGCCAGCAGCCAAGGACTAGCGGGAGACCTGGCTAGCACAGATACGCAGTATTTT